Listed below are T cell receptor beta chains from one sample, sequenced in a study of blood T cell repertoires in COVID-19. The data were produced by immunoSEQ multiplex PCR, yet TCRdb's version contains in-frame clones alone and is incomplete. This table has more than 80,000 clones, approximately 90% appearing once. Material for sequencing was peripheral blood. The receptors here all came from a woman aged 55-75 years with COVID-19, enrolled during active disease. Each CDR3 is given with its conserved first and last residue. D genes are given only for firm matches. Not every row has a clone size; where given, it reads once, few, many or a size class.

cdr3_aa cdr3_nt v_call d_call clone_size j_call
CASSSVTSGYTDTQYF TGTGCCAGCAGCTCCGTAACTAGCGGGTATACAGATACGCAGTATTTT TRBV5-6 TRBD2 . TRBJ2-3
CASSLGGAVRETQYF TGTGCCAGCAGTTTGGGAGGGGCCGTCCGAGAGACCCAGTACTTC TRBV28 TRBD2 . TRBJ2-5
CASSPGTSGGAWETQYF TGTGCCAGCAGCCCTGGGACTAGCGGGGGGGCGTGGGAGACCCAGTACTTC TRBV11-3 TRBD2 . TRBJ2-5
CSASGTRYQETQYF TGCAGTGCTAGTGGGACTAGGTACCAAGAGACCCAGTACTTC TRBV20-1 TRBD2 . TRBJ2-5
CASSVGGTQAEAFF TGTGCCAGCAGCGTAGGTGGTACACAGGCTGAAGCTTTCTTT TRBV9 . once TRBJ1-1
CSAPGTGGFTEAFF TGCAGCGCCCCTGGGACAGGGGGATTCACTGAAGCTTTCTTT TRBV29-1 TRBD1 . TRBJ1-1
CASSASSGETYEQYF TGTGCCAGCAGCGCCTCCAGCGGGGAAACCTACGAGCAGTACTTC TRBV7-6 TRBD2 . TRBJ2-7
CSVPGAPARNTEAFF TGCAGCGTCCCTGGGGCCCCAGCGAGAAACACTGAAGCTTTCTTT TRBV29-1 . . TRBJ1-1
CASSRRENTEAFF TGTGCCAGCTCACGCAGGGAAAACACTGAAGCTTTCTTT TRBV18 . . TRBJ1-1
CASSLISSGDYNEQFF TGTGCCAGCAGTCTAATCTCTAGCGGGGACTACAATGAGCAGTTCTTC TRBV2 TRBD2 . TRBJ2-1
CASSQPGGVYGYTF TGTGCCAGCAGCCAACCAGGGGGCGTCTATGGCTACACCTTC TRBV3-1/TRBV3-2 TRBD1 . TRBJ1-2
CASSSTSGRNTGELFF TGTGCCAGCAGCTCCACGAGCGGGAGGAACACCGGGGAGCTGTTTTTT TRBV9 TRBD2 once TRBJ2-2
CASSSHMNTEAFF TGTGCCAGCAGCTCCCACATGAACACTGAAGCTTTCTTT TRBV7-3 . . TRBJ1-1